This T cell receptor beta chain appears in the sequencing data of a study of siplizumab effects on memory and regulatory T cells. Study conclusions and caveats: With siplizumab, mappable alloreactive CD4+ clones averaged approximately 69% Treg-derived, versus around 28% in controls. Proliferating clones, CD4+ or CD8+, lacked an assignable naive or memory phenotype in roughly 75-95% of cases.

This CDR3 has 15 residues. Germline CDR1 reads MDHEN; CDR2 reads SYDVKM. The V end lost 7 bases, the J end lost 4 bases, and 19 bases lay between the germline ends. Sequencing used immunoSEQ multiplex PCR; TCRdb keeps in-frame clones, though not all of them. The table lists 92,000 or so clones, around 90% of them singletons. As to this clone: Its target is unknown.

The specimen sequenced was CD4+ T cells sorted from blood. This TCR came from a human donor in good health. The chain is built from TRBV28 and TRBJ1-2; tentatively, D is TRBD1 (6 bases). CDR3 DNA sequence: TGTGCCAGCACGGTACAGGGCCCCCTATTCTATGGCTACACCTTC. The encoded protein is CASTVQGPLFYGYTF.